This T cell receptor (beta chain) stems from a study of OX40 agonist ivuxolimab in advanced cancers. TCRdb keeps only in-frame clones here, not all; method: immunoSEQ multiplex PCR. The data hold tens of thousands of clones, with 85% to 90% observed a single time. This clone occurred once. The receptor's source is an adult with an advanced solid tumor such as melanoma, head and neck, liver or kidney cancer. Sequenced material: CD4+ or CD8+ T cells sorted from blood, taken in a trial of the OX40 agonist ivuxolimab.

Here the CDR3 reads CASGTANYGYTF. In nucleotides, the CDR3 is TGTGCCAGCGGGACAGCTAACTATGGCTACACCTTC. The chain recombines TRBV2 with TRBJ1-2; 7 nucleotides line up with TRBD1. This CDR3 comprises 12 residues. Germline V lookup: CDR1 SNHLY, CDR2 FYNNEI. V lost 8 bases and J lost 0; bases outside the gene matches: 0.